The 7 T cell receptor beta chains presented below share a single source sample, sequenced in a study of cytomegalovirus exposure and HLA in healthy donors. The primer mix had 60 Vbeta and 13 Jbeta primers. Sequencing used immunoSEQ multiplex PCR; TCRdb keeps in-frame clones, though not all of them. The data hold 180,000 or so clones, with about 82% observed a single time. Sample: PBMCs. These receptors all stem from a woman aged 30 to 39 in good health and CMV-seronegative.

The chain recombines TRBV19 with TRBJ2-3, with 11 bases matching TRBD2. The V and J ends lost 4 bases and 6 bases, in that order; junction bases with no gene match: 9. Germline V gene lookup returns CDR1 LNHDA and CDR2 SQIVND (reference sequence). There are 16 residues in the CDR3. The CDR3 nucleotides are TGTGCCAGTAGTACCTTAGCGGGGGGGCTCACGGATACGCAGTATTTT. It translates to CASSTLAGGLTDTQYF.

This clone was counted a few times. The genes are TRBV5-6 and TRBJ2-3; 7 bases line up with TRBD1. V dropped 3 bases and J dropped 0; count of bases not matched to a gene: 4. The CDR3 loop spans 15 amino acids. CDR1 is SGHDT, CDR2 YYEEEE, per germline. CDR3 nucleotides: TGTGCCAGCAGCTCAGGACAGGTGAGCACAGATACGCAGTATTTT. This translates into CASSSGQVSTDTQYF.

CDR3 amino acids: CASSFPETQYF. The CDR3 DNA is TGTGCCAGCAGCTTTCCGGAGACCCAGTACTTC. V and J are TRBV7-9 and TRBJ2-5; D remains unclear. Between the trimmed V and J ends, which lost 3 bases and 5 bases, there was a span of 4 bases. Per germline, CDR1 SEHNR and CDR2 FQNEAQ (reference sequence). CDR3 length equals 11 residues.

The chain employs TRBV19 and TRBJ2-4; TRBD1 matches 9 bases. This CDR3 comprises 17 residues. CDR1 is LNHDA and CDR2 is SQIVND in the germline V gene (reference sequence). J lost 10 bases, V lost 9 bases, and 22 bases had no gene match. The CDR3 DNA sequence: TGTGCCAGCACGAGCATCGGGACAGGGCGGTCTAGGGGGATTCAGTACTTC. Translation: CASTSIGTGRSRGIQYF.

The chain couples TRBV4-3 to TRBJ1-3; 7 positions agree with TRBD1. Per germline, CDR1 LGHNA and CDR2 YSLEER. This CDR3 spans 14 amino acids. Trimming at V came to 3 bases and at J to 2 bases, leaving 1 base not matched to a gene. In DNA, the CDR3 is TGCGCCAGCAGCCATGGGACAGCTGGAAACACCATATATTTT. Translation: CASSHGTAGNTIYF.

The CDR3: CASSQREAEANYGYTF. The CDR3, as DNA: TGTGCCAGCAGCCAACGGGAGGCAGAAGCTAACTATGGCTACACCTTC. The gene calls are TRBV14 and TRBJ1-2; D is uncertain. The CDR3 sequence is 16 residues long. Per the germline V gene, CDR1 is SGHDN and CDR2 is FVKESK. Deletions cut 2 bases from V and 0 bases from J, with 13 bases between.

The chain uses TRBV14 and TRBJ2-7, with a tentative D call TRBD2 (6 bases). Germline V gene lookup returns CDR1 SGHDN and CDR2 FVKESK. V lost 4 bases and J 5 bases, leaving 18 bases between the germline ends. This CDR3 has 15 amino acids. DNA for the CDR3: TGTGCCAGCAGCCCACTGGACTACCCCAGGGACGAGCAGTACTTC. This encodes CASSPLDYPRDEQYF. Together with reference TRBV14 and TRBJ2-7, the CDR3 gives the full variable domain: EAGVTQFPSHSVIEKGQTVTLRCDPISGHDNLYWYRRVMGKEIKFLLHFVKESKQDESGMPNNRFLAERTGGTYSTLKVQPAELEDSGVYFCASSPLDYPRDEQYFGPGTRLTVT.